The T cell receptor beta chain under discussion was sequenced for a study of T cells in Graves' hyperthyroidism and ophthalmopathy (dated by TCRdb to about 2019). Context from the whole study: Peripheral blood was collected at initial diagnosis, before any treatment. TCR V-J signatures able to tell the groups apart were searched for in a discovery cohort of some 97 patients, of whom more than 40 had Graves' ophthalmopathy and 57 had stable Graves' hyperthyroidism. Prospective prediction of ophthalmopathy was tested in an independent validation cohort consisting of under 20 hyperthyroidism patients and more than 15 patients who later progressed to ophthalmopathy. For training and testing, the approximately 97 patients in the discovery cohort were randomly divided in a 7:3 ratio. In roughly six Graves' hyperthyroidism patients, the study also compared T-cell repertoires from thyroid tissue with T-cell repertoires from blood. Once sampling was done, hyperthyroidism patients were given methimazole at a starting dose of 30 mg daily, whereas ophthalmopathy patients were given high-dose intravenous methylprednisolone. The paper reports TCR Vbeta CDR3 sequencing of some 140 peripheral blood samples: approximately 41 ophthalmopathy, under 80 hyperthyroidism and around 17 progressor patients.

Ends trimmed: V by 3 bases, J by 8 bases; bases unmatched to a gene: 8. The CDR3 has 16 amino acids, counting the end cysteine and phenylalanine. Only CDR3 DNA remains: 48 bases, in frame from the first base. The germline V gene (reference sequence) provides CDR1 SGHKS and CDR2 YYEKEE. The TCR beta CDR3 regions were amplified from RNA transcripts. The first round of RT-PCR for the TCR CDR3 was performed with the HTBI primer set and the Qiagen OneStep RT-PCR kit. Libraries were constructed in a second round of multiplex PCR, after which size selection and purification were carried out. Libraries were sequenced paired-end with 100 bp reads on an Illumina HiSeq2000. The original pipeline was this. SOAPnuke was used to process the raw data, removing reads that contained adapters or uncalled bases, had a mean Phred below 15, or lacked an exact match to the constant primer or identifier. COPE v1.2.5 was used to merge high-quality paired reads, and clonotypes were defined as unique nucleotide sequences. MiTCR v1.1 was used to align the clonotypes against IMGT TRBV, TRBD and TRBJ reference segments. The analysis included only V-J combinations with a frequency above 0.0001, which together covered more than 99% of the repertoires. A TCS score was defined as the ratio of F50 (clonal expansion) to E x V (chaos), with BLOSUM62-based TCRdist applied between CDR3 peptides within each V-J. Welch's t-statistics and random forest reduced 514 V-J features to 10 to 15, which were used in a naive Bayes classifier (R e1071). TCRdb reworked the public reads: Q25 trimming with fastp, MiXCR clone assembly, productive beta chains retained. Identical CDR3 proteins give one entry, which carries the most common genes and DNA. TCRdb's processing, not the study's, gives the V and J calls here. The sample table shows hundreds of thousands of distinct CDR3 sequences, and 16% are seen once. The ten biggest clones cover around 3.5% of the sample.

This clonotype has at least ten counts. The antigen this receptor binds is unknown. Base qualities are missing; no much larger clone stands one base away. Ophthalmopathy patients had moderately to severely active disease, with a Clinical Activity Score of 3 or more, a NOSPECS grade of 4 or more, and a disease duration of less than 3 months. Patients with uncontrolled infections, other autoimmune diseases, pregnancy or lactation were excluded. Diagnoses relied on clinical symptoms, serum thyroxine and TRAb, thyroid ultrasound and orbital computed tomography. PBMCs were separated from approximately 10 ml of fresh peripheral blood using Ficoll-Paque density gradient centrifugation. Total RNA was extracted with Trizol reagent, and quality was checked on an Agilent 2100 Bioanalyzer. General findings and caveats noted by the study authors: No statistical method was used to fix the sample size in advance, and group allocation was not hidden from the investigators. During validation, the model predicted progression to ophthalmopathy a median of approximately 6.5 months ahead of onset, with around 65% sensitivity and 72% to 80% specificity. Ophthalmopathy was separated from stable hyperthyroidism by a 13 V-J signature model, with approximately 89% sensitivity and about 84% specificity obtained in cross-validation and 80%/75% obtained in testing. Most expanded thyroid clonotypes (frequency above 0.001) were also detected in blood, a finding suggesting that blood repertoires may reflect thyroid immune responses.

The chain is encoded by TRBV5-5 joined to TRBJ1-4, with 12 bases in between that match TRBD1. Sample: blood. The clonotype originates from a woman between 40 and 50 years old with Graves' ophthalmopathy. The CDR3 region has the sequence CASSSSSGTGGEKLFF. The DNA sequence is given as TGTGCCAGCAGCTCCTCCTCCGGGACAGGGGGCGAAAAACTGTTTTTT.